This TCR beta chain comes out of a study of blood T cell repertoires in COVID-19. Assay: immunoSEQ multiplex PCR; the TCRdb copy retains only in-frame clones and omits some. The data show fewer than 500,000 clones, roughly 85% seen once. Germline CDR1 is MRHNA and CDR2 is SNTAGT. V was pared by 5 bases and J by 1 base, with 8 bases between. CDR3 length: 14 residues. Specimen: peripheral blood. This rearrangement joins TRBV6-4 to TRBJ2-2; D gene unclear. This TCR was sampled from a woman in her twenties or thirties with active or convalescent COVID-19. CDR3 region: CASSPTLNTGELFF. In DNA, the CDR3 is TGTGCCAGCAGTCCCACATTGAACACCGGGGAGCTGTTTTTT.